The 4 T cell receptor beta chains reported below all come from one sample, sequenced in a study of blood T cell repertoires in COVID-19. Here immunoSEQ multiplex PCR was the method, and the copy in TCRdb shows in-frame clones only, minus some. Found here are fewer than 200,000 clones, roughly 90% of them singletons; the top ten hold about 0.54%. Source material: peripheral blood. These receptors were collected from a man aged 50-59 years with acute or convalescent COVID-19.

In its sample, this clone was seen once. The chain uses TRBV30 and TRBJ1-4; 11 bases align to TRBD1. The CDR3 sequence is 15 residues long. The J segment lost 8 bases and the V segment lost 2 bases, leaving 7 bases of the junction unmatched. Germline V gives CDR1 GTSNPN, CDR2 SVGIG (reference sequence). The CDR3 spells CAWSISGTGGEKLFF. CDR3 in DNA: TGTGCCTGGAGTATCAGCGGGACAGGGGGAGAAAAACTGTTTTTT.

The chain employs TRBV30 and TRBJ1-5; possible D gene TRBD1, 5 bases. The CDR3 totals 14 residues. V gave up 2 bases and J gave up 6 bases, with 14 bases separating them. Germline V gives CDR1 GTSNPN, CDR2 SVGIG (reference sequence). CDR3 residues: CAWSPQGDGQPQHF. Written as DNA, the CDR3 is TGTGCCTGGAGTCCTCAGGGTGATGGTCAGCCCCAGCATTTT.

V gene TRBV27 combines with J gene TRBJ1-6; 7 positions agree with TRBD1. From germline, CDR1 is MNHEY and CDR2 SMNVEV (reference sequence). The CDR3 has 15 residues. The J segment lost 7 bases and the V segment lost 4 bases, leaving 7 bases of the junction unmatched. CDR3 residues: CASSSGTGANSPLHF. Written as DNA, the CDR3 is TGTGCCAGCAGTTCCGGCACAGGGGCGAATTCACCCCTCCACTTT.

The CDR3 loop is CASSPLGTGFNEQYF. CDR3 DNA: TGTGCCAGCAGCCCCCTCGGGACAGGGTTCAACGAGCAGTACTTC. This rearrangement joins TRBV4-2 to TRBJ2-7; TRBD1 agrees at 9 bases. The CDR3 runs 15 residues. J lost 5 bases, V lost 4 bases, and 9 bases had no gene match. The germline V gene encodes CDR1 LGHNA and CDR2 YNFKEQ.